The 10 T cell receptor beta chains below come from one sample, sequenced in a study of blood T cell repertoires in COVID-19 (dated by TCRdb to 2019 to 2021). The library relied on the immunoSEQ multiplex PCR assay. The table was pulled from immuneACCESS by TCRdb, which kept in-frame rearrangements only. Such tables lose some clones; where checked, under half of the loss comes from unresolved V genes, and the rest has no known cause. The sample table records 86,000 or so clones; roughly three quarters of these occur just once. The ten largest clones capture roughly 10% of the sample. The sample comprised peripheral blood. The receptors were sampled from an older man with acute or convalescent COVID-19.

The chain is built from TRBV7-2 and TRBJ2-3; 14 bases align to TRBD2. V was clipped by 5 bases and J by 9 bases; unmatched bases: 13. Per the germline V gene, CDR1 is SGHTA and CDR2 is FQGNSA. The CDR3 is 17 residues long. The CDR3 coding sequence is TGTGCCAGCAGCCGGACTAGCGGGGGGCCGGGTGTGGAAACGCAGTATTTT. Residues: CASSRTSGGPGVETQYF. The variable domain in full, completed from reference TRBV7-2 and TRBJ2-3, reads GAGVSQSPSNKVTEKGKDVELRCDPISGHTALYWYRQSLGQGLEFLIYFQGNSAPDKSGLPSDRFSAERTGGSVSTLTIQRTQQEDSAVYLCASSRTSGGPGVETQYFGPGTRLTVL.

This chain links TRBV6-4 with TRBJ1-1; possibly TRBD1 for D (6 bases). V was trimmed by 8 bases and J by 3 bases, leaving 10 bases between them. The CDR3 is made up of 12 amino acids. CDR1 and CDR2 (germline): MRHNA, SNTAGT. The CDR3: CASSGEDTEAFF. In DNA form, the CDR3 reads TGTGCCAGCTCAGGGGAAGACACTGAAGCTTTCTTT.

The V and J genes are TRBV19 and TRBJ1-6; D might be TRBD1 (5 bases). V lost 4 bases and J 2 bases, leaving 9 bases between the germline ends. This CDR3 has 15 amino acids. Germline values: CDR1 LNHDA, CDR2 SQIVND (reference sequence). The CDR3 is CASSKGFAYNSPLHF. The CDR3, as DNA: TGTGCCAGTAGTAAGGGGTTCGCCTATAATTCACCCCTCCACTTT.

This clone appeared a few times. The identical CDR3 is also encoded by other nucleotide sequences in the sample. The CDR3 DNA reads TGTGCCAGCTCACCTGGGACAGACTATGGCTACACCTTC. Encoded protein: CASSPGTDYGYTF. The rearrangement uses TRBV18 and TRBJ1-2; TRBD1 aligns across 7 bases. Germline V gene data show CDR1 as KGHSH and CDR2 as LQKENI. The CDR3 covers 13 residues. J gave up 3 bases and V 3 bases, and 1 base lay outside the gene matches.

V and J are TRBV5-4 and TRBJ2-5, with 8 bases lining up with TRBD2. This CDR3 spans 14 amino acids. The junction had 8 bases not matched to a gene; V was cut back by 5 bases and J by 5 bases. The germline gives CDR1 SGHNT, CDR2 YYREEE (reference sequence). In DNA form, the CDR3 reads TGTGCCAGCAGACCCGGGGGGGAGTGGGAGACCCAGTACTTC. It translates to CASRPGGEWETQYF. The entire variable domain, with the rest obtained from reference TRBV5-4 and TRBJ2-5, is as follows: ETGVTQSPTHLIKTRGQQVTLRCSSQSGHNTVSWYQQALGQGPQFIFQYYREEENGRGNFPPRFSGLQFPNYSSELNVNALELDDSALYLCASRPGGEWETQYFGPGTRLLVL.

This chain links TRBV5-5 with TRBJ1-2; TRBD1 is a possible D gene (6 bases). Germline V lookup: CDR1 SGHKS, CDR2 YYEKEE (reference sequence). The CDR3 sequence is 14 residues long. The V end was cut by 3 bases, the J end by 7 bases, with 16 bases between. In DNA, the CDR3 is TGTGCCAGCAGCTCGGACAGTGGAGGAAGTGGCTACACCTTC. Amino acids: CASSSDSGGSGYTF.

This chain links TRBV15 with TRBJ1-2; 7 positions match TRBD1. The V gene end was trimmed by 8 bases and the J gene end by 0 bases; junction bases not matched to a gene: 6. Germline-derived CDR1 and CDR2 are LNHNV and YYDKDF (reference sequence). This CDR3 is 14 amino acids long. CDR3 sequence: CATHGTESNYGYTF. CDR3 in DNA: TGTGCCACCCACGGGACAGAATCTAACTATGGCTACACCTTC.

The chain has TRBV3-1 (or the pseudogene TRBV3-2) and TRBJ2-1; 8 nucleotides match TRBD2. J was trimmed by 9 bases and V by 6 bases; bases with no gene match: 25. In germline, CDR1 is LGHDT, CDR2 YNNKEL (reference sequence). CDR3 length equals 19 residues. CDR3 region: CASRSGAGGGQGNGAEQFF. CDR3 DNA sequence: TGTGCCAGCAGGTCCGGGGCTGGCGGGGGGCAGGGAAACGGCGCTGAGCAGTTCTTC.

The chain recombines TRBV11-2 with TRBJ2-3; possibly TRBD1 for D (6 bases). There are 16 residues in the CDR3. Germline values: CDR1 SGHAT, CDR2 FQNNGV. V was trimmed by 2 bases and J by 0 bases, leaving 12 bases between them. The CDR3 region is CASSLQGQGSTDTQYF. The CDR3 nucleotides read TGTGCCAGCAGCTTACAGGGACAAGGGAGCACAGATACGCAGTATTTT.

The V call is TRBV27, the J call TRBJ2-7; 7 positions agree with TRBD1. CDR1 and CDR2 (germline): MNHEY, SMNVEV (reference sequence). The length of the CDR3 is 14 residues. V shed 6 bases and J 3 bases; nucleotides not matched to a gene: 8. CDR3 region: CASRGDSRNYEQYF. In DNA, the CDR3 is TGTGCCAGCAGGGGGGACAGCAGAAACTACGAGCAGTACTTC.